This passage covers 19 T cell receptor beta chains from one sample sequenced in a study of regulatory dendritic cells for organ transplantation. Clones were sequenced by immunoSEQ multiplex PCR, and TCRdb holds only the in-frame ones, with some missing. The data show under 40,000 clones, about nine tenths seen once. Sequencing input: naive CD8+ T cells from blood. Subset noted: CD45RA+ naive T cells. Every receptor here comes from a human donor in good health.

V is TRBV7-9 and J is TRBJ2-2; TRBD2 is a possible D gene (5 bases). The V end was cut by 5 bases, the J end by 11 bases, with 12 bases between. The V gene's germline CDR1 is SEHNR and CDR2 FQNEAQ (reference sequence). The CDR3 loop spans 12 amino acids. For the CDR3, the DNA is TGTGCCAGCAGCACTAGAAACGGAGAGCTGTTTTTT. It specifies CASSTRNGELFF.

The CDR3 region is CASSFTGQVYEQYF. Here the CDR3 DNA reads TGTGCCAGCAGTTTCACGGGACAGGTTTACGAGCAGTACTTC. V usage is TRBV28 and J usage is TRBJ2-7; TRBD1 agrees at 8 bases. The germline V gene has CDR1 MDHEN and CDR2 SYDVKM. The V gene end was trimmed by 3 bases and the J gene end by 4 bases; junction bases not matched to a gene: 5. The CDR3 has 14 amino acids.

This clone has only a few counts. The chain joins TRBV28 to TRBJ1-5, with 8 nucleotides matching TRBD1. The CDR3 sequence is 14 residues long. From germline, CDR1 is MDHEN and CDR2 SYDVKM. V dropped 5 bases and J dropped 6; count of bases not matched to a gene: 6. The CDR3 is CASSRGQGVQPQHF. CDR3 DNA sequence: TGTGCCAGCAGTCGCGGACAGGGTGTTCAGCCCCAGCATTTT.

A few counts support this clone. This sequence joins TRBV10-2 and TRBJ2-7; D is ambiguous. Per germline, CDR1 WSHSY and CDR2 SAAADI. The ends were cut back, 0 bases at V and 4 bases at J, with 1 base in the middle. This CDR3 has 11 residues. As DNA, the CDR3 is TGCGCCAGCAGTGAGTCTTACGAGCAGTACTTC. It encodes CASSESYEQYF.

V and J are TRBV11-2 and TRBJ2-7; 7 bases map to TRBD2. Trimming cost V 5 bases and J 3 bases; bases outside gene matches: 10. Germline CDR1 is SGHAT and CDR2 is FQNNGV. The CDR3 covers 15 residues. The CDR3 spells CASSLTAGEFYEQYF. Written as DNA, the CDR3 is TGTGCCAGCAGCCTGACGGCGGGAGAGTTCTACGAGCAGTACTTC.

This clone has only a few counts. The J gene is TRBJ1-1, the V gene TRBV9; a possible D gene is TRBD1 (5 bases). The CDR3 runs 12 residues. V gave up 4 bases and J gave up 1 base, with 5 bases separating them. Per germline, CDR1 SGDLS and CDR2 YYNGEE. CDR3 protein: CASSQGNTEAFF. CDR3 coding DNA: TGTGCCAGCAGCCAGGGGAACACTGAAGCTTTCTTT.

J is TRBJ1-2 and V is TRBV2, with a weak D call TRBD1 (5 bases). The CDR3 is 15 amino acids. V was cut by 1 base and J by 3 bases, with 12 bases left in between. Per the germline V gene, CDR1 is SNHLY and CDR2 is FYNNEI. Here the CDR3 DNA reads TGTGCCAGCAGTGAAGGAGACAGTCCGGACTATGGCTACACCTTC. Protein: CASSEGDSPDYGYTF.

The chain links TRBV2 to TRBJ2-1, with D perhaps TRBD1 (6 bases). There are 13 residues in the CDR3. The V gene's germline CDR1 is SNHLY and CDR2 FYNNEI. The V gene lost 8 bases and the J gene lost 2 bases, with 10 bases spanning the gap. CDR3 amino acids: CASGGPTYNEQFF. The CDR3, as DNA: TGTGCCAGCGGGGGCCCTACCTACAATGAGCAGTTCTTC.

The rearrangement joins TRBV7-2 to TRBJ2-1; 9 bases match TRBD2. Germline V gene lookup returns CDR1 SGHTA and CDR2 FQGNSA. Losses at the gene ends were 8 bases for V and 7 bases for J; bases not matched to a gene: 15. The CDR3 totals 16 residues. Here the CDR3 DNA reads TGTGCCAGCCACGACCCCGGCGGGGGGGCATATAATGAGCAGTTCTTC. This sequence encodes CASHDPGGGAYNEQFF.

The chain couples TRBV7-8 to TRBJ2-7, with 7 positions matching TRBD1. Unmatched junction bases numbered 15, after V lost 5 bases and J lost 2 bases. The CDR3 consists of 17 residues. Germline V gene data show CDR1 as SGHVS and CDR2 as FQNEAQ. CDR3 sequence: CASSQDRAPFPPYEQYF. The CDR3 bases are TGTGCCAGCAGCCAAGACAGGGCCCCATTCCCCCCCTACGAGCAGTACTTC. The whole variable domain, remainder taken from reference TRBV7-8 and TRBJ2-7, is GAGVSQSPRYKVAKRGQDVALRCDPISGHVSLFWYQQALGQGPEFLTYFQNEAQLDKSGLPSDRFFAERPEGSVSTLKIQRTQQEDSAVYLCASSQDRAPFPPYEQYFGPGTRLTVT.

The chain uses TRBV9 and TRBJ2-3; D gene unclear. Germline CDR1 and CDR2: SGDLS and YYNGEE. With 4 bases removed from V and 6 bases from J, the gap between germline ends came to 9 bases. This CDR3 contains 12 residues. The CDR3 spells CASSSEADTQYF. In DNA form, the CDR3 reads TGTGCCAGCAGCTCCGAAGCTGATACGCAGTATTTT.

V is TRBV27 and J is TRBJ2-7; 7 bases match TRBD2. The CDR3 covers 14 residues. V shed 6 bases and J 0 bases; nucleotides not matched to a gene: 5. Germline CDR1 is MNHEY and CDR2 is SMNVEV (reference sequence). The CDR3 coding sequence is TGTGCCAGCAGCACGGGACTAAGCTCCTACGAGCAGTACTTC. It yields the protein CASSTGLSSYEQYF.

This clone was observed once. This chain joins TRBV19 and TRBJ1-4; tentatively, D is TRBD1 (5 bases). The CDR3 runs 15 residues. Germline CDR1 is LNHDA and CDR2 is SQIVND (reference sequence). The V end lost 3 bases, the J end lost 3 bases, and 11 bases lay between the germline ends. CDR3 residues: CASSMRGRANEKLFF. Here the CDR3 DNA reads TGTGCCAGTAGTATGAGGGGTCGAGCTAATGAAAAACTGTTTTTT.

The CDR3 DNA follows: TGTGCCAGCAGTGCCCCGACACCGCCTGAACCAGATACGCAGTATTTT. Translated: CASSAPTPPEPDTQYF. V is TRBV28 and J is TRBJ2-3; D not resolved. CDR3 length: 16 residues. Germline CDR1 is MDHEN and CDR2 is SYDVKM. The V gene lost 5 bases and the J gene lost 4 bases, with 19 bases spanning the gap.

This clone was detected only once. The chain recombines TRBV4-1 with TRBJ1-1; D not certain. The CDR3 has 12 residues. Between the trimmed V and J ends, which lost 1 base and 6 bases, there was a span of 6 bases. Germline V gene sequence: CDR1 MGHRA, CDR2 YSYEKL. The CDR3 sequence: CASSQGASEAFF. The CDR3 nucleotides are TGCGCCAGCAGCCAAGGGGCATCTGAAGCTTTCTTT.

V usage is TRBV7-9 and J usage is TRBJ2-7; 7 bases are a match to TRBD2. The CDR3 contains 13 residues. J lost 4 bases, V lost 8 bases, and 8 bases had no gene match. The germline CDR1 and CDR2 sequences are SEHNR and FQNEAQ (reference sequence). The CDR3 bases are TGTGCCAGCCGCGGGGGTCCCTCTTACGAGCAGTACTTC. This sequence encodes CASRGGPSYEQYF.

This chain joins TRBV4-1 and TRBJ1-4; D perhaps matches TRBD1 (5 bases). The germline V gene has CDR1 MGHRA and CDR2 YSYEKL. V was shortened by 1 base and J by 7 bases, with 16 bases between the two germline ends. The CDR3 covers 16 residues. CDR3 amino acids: CASSQGGRGWGEKLFF. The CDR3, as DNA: TGCGCCAGCAGCCAAGGTGGAAGGGGATGGGGTGAAAAACTGTTTTTT.

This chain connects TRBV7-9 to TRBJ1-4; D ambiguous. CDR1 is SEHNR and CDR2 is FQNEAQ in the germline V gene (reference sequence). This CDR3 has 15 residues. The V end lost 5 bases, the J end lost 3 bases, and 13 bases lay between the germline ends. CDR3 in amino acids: CASSNKVRANEKLFF. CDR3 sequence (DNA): TGTGCCAGCAGCAACAAGGTTCGGGCTAATGAAAAACTGTTTTTT.

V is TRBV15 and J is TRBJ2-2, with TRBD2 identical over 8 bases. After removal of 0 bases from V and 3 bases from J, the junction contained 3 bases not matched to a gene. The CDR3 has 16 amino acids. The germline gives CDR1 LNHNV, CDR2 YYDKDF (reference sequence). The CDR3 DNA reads TGTGCCACCAGCAGAGAGCTAGCGGGTTACACCGGGGAGCTGTTTTTT. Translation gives CATSRELAGYTGELFF.